The 27 T cell receptor beta chains reported below all come from one sample, sequenced in a study of T cell responses to AZD1222 COVID-19 vaccine. Using immunoSEQ multiplex PCR, the repertoire was profiled, and TCRdb retains in-frame clones only, with some absent. The sample yields more than 120,000 clones, approximately 86% seen once. Sequencing was performed on peripheral blood, taken 28 days after the second AZD1222 dose. These receptors came from an adult who received the AZD1222 COVID-19 vaccine.

The CDR3 DNA is TGTGCCAGCAGCCAACAGGGGGGGCAGTCAGATACGCAGTATTTT. It is translated as CASSQQGGQSDTQYF. V is TRBV7-2 and J is TRBJ2-3, with a weak D call TRBD1 (8 bases). Trimming cost V 5 bases and J 4 bases, with 16 bases left between them. CDR3 length equals 15 residues. CDR1 and CDR2 (germline): SGHTA, FQGNSA. Combining the CDR3 with reference TRBV7-2 and TRBJ2-3 gives the whole variable domain GAGVSQSPSNKVTEKGKDVELRCDPISGHTALYWYRQSLGQGLEFLIYFQGNSAPDKSGLPSDRFSAERTGGSVSTLTIQRTQQEDSAVYLCASSQQGGQSDTQYFGPGTRLTVL.

In regard to this clone: This sample also contains other DNA sequences that code for the same CDR3. The chain employs TRBV12-3 or TRBV12-4 and TRBJ1-5; 7 bases match TRBD1. The CDR3 spans 13 residues. V lost 5 bases, J lost 5 bases, and 3 bases stayed unmatched. The CDR3 reads CASSLTGDQPQHF. CDR3 nucleotide sequence: TGTGCCAGCAGTCTCACAGGGGATCAGCCCCAGCATTTT.

This chain links TRBV11-2 with TRBJ1-1, with D maybe TRBD1 (6 bases). The CDR3 contains 13 residues. The germline V gene has CDR1 SGHAT and CDR2 FQNNGV. V shed 4 bases and J shed 7 bases, with 13 bases lying between them. The CDR3 DNA reads as TGTGCCAGCAGCTCCCAAGAGGGGGTTGAAGCTTTCTTT. Translated: CASSSQEGVEAFF.

The chain combines TRBV4-2 with TRBJ2-7; D call uncertain. V dropped 1 base and J dropped 5 bases, with 9 bases sitting between them. CDR3 length: 13 amino acids. Per the germline V gene, CDR1 is LGHNA and CDR2 is YNFKEQ. CDR3: CASSQGNLDEQYF. The CDR3 coding sequence is TGTGCCAGCAGCCAAGGAAATCTGGACGAGCAGTACTTC.

The V gene is TRBV7-2, the J gene TRBJ2-2, with D tentatively TRBD2 (5 bases). Per the germline V gene, CDR1 is SGHTA and CDR2 is FQGNSA. The CDR3 has 15 residues. V lost 1 base, J lost 5 bases, and 11 bases lay in between. CDR3 residues: CASSLGGRATGELFF. CDR3 coding DNA: TGTGCCAGCAGCTTAGGCGGGCGGGCAACCGGGGAGCTGTTTTTT.

The DNA of the CDR3 is TGTGCCAGCAGCCACGGGACAGGGACTCAGCCCCAGCATTTT. Translation: CASSHGTGTQPQHF. The gene calls are TRBV5-6 and TRBJ1-5; 9 nucleotides align to TRBD1. The CDR3 runs to 14 residues. Trimming at V came to 4 bases and at J to 6 bases, leaving 5 bases not matched to a gene. Germline CDR1 and CDR2: SGHDT and YYEEEE.

In this sample, this clone turned up a few times. The chain couples TRBV9 to TRBJ2-7, with unresolved D. V lost 2 bases and J lost 0, with 6 bases in between. Germline CDR1 is SGDLS and CDR2 is YYNGEE. There are 13 residues in the CDR3. CDR3 in amino acids: CASSVTDSYEQYF. CDR3 nucleotide sequence: TGTGCCAGCAGCGTTACAGACTCCTACGAGCAGTACTTC.

The sample holds one count of this clone. In DNA form, the CDR3 reads TGTGCCAGCAGCCAAGCGCCCCTCGGGGATGGCTACACCTTC. Translated, it gives CASSQAPLGDGYTF. J is TRBJ1-2 and V is TRBV3-1 (or the pseudogene TRBV3-2); D unresolved. Trimming removed 1 base from V and 6 bases from J, with 12 bases in between. The CDR3 is 14 amino acids. The germline V gene has CDR1 LGHDT and CDR2 YNNKEL (reference sequence).

This chain uses TRBV6-5 with TRBJ1-2; D is ambiguous. Trimming took off 0 bases at V and 4 bases at J, with 12 bases between the two ends. The CDR3 loop spans 15 amino acids. Germline CDR1 and CDR2: MNHEY and SVGAGI. CDR3 protein: CASSYSNAGFYGYTF. The DNA for the CDR3 is TGTGCCAGCAGTTACTCGAATGCGGGTTTCTATGGCTACACCTTC.

The V and J genes are TRBV5-1 and TRBJ2-3; D is perhaps TRBD2 (6 bases). The CDR3 runs to 15 residues. V lost 4 bases to trimming and J lost 0 bases, with 12 bases between them. Looked up from germline, CDR1 is SGHRS and CDR2 is YFSETQ. The CDR3 is CASSLRGTSTDTQYF. CDR3 sequence (DNA): TGCGCCAGCAGCCTACGGGGGACCAGCACAGATACGCAGTATTTT.

This chain links TRBV15 with TRBJ1-6; D not certain. The V gene's germline CDR1 is LNHNV and CDR2 YYDKDF (reference sequence). Trimming removed 0 bases at V and 4 bases at J, with 13 bases between. This CDR3 has 17 residues. CDR3 loop: CATSRDIGPSYNSPLHF. In nucleotides, the CDR3 is TGTGCCACCAGCAGAGATATTGGGCCTTCGTATAATTCACCCCTCCACTTT.

This rearrangement joins TRBV19 to TRBJ1-1, with D possibly TRBD1 on 5 matching bases. The V gene lost 10 bases and the J gene lost 9 bases, with 15 bases spanning the gap. Germline CDR1 reads LNHDA; CDR2 reads SQIVND (reference sequence). CDR3 length: 11 residues. CDR3: CAILQGGKAFF. The DNA for the CDR3 is TGTGCCATTCTCCAGGGAGGGAAAGCTTTCTTT. The whole variable domain, filled in from reference TRBV19 and TRBJ1-1, reads DGGITQSPKYLFRKEGQNVTLSCEQNLNHDAMYWYRQDPGQGLRLIYYSQIVNDFQKGDIAEGYSVSREKKESFPLTVTSAQKNPTAFYLCAILQGGKAFFGQGTRLTVV.

The chain recombines TRBV15 with TRBJ1-1; D unclear. Trimming removed 3 bases from V and 0 bases from J, with 8 bases in between. Germline V CDR1 and CDR2: LNHNV, YYDKDF (reference sequence). This CDR3 comprises 14 residues. For the CDR3, the DNA is TGTGCCACCAGCAGTAGTAGGATGAACACTGAAGCTTTCTTT. As protein: CATSSSRMNTEAFF. The whole variable domain, remainder taken from reference TRBV15 and TRBJ1-1, is DAMVIQNPRYQVTQFGKPVTLSCSQTLNHNVMYWYQQKSSQAPKLLFHYYDKDFNNEADTPDNFQSRRPNTSFCFLDIRSPGLGDTAMYLCATSSSRMNTEAFFGQGTRLTVV.

The chain joins TRBV9 to TRBJ1-6; 8 bases are shared with TRBD1. The CDR3 consists of 18 residues. Germline values: CDR1 SGDLS, CDR2 YYNGEE. J gave up 3 bases and V 3 bases, and 11 bases lay outside the gene matches. CDR3 in DNA: TGTGCCAGCAGCGGGCGACCGGGACAGGATATCTATAATTCACCCCTCCACTTT. Translated: CASSGRPGQDIYNSPLHF.

The genes are TRBV29-1 and TRBJ2-7; TRBD2 matches 10 bases. Germline CDR1 and CDR2: SQVTM and ANQGSEA. This CDR3 comprises 13 residues. V trimming: 4 bases; J trimming: 3 bases; junction bases outside the gene matches: 3. CDR3 region: CSVVPSGSYEQYF. The CDR3 DNA follows: TGCAGCGTTGTCCCTAGCGGGAGCTACGAGCAGTACTTC.

V usage is TRBV10-3 and J usage is TRBJ2-1; D tentatively fits TRBD1 or TRBD2 (5 bases each). The CDR3 totals 13 residues. The germline V gene encodes CDR1 ENHRY and CDR2 SYGVKD. Trimming shortened V by 3 bases and J by 7 bases, and 10 bases separated the two germline ends. The CDR3 loop is CAISDWGGNEQFF. The CDR3 DNA follows: TGTGCCATCAGTGACTGGGGCGGGAATGAGCAGTTCTTC.

The chain links TRBV6-5 to TRBJ2-1, with 7 bases fitting TRBD1. This CDR3 contains 15 residues. Germline assignment: CDR1 MNHEY and CDR2 SVGAGI. V shed 5 bases, J shed 1 base, and the junction held 5 bases outside the gene matches. The CDR3 DNA reads as TGTGCCAGCAGTCCCCCGGGACAGTCCTACAATGAGCAGTTCTTC. Amino acid sequence: CASSPPGQSYNEQFF.

In DNA form, the CDR3 reads TGTGCCAGTACCCGACAGGGGGGGGACTATGGCTACACCTTC. This encodes CASTRQGGDYGYTF. The chain couples TRBV19 to TRBJ1-2; 9 nucleotides match TRBD1. CDR3 length equals 14 residues. CDR1 LNHDA and CDR2 SQIVND come from the germline V gene (reference sequence). The ends lost 7 bases at V and 3 bases at J; junction bases unmatched: 6.

The chain has TRBV10-3 and TRBJ2-2, with TRBD1 identical over 12 bases. Trimming at V came to 7 bases and at J to 7 bases, leaving 10 bases not matched to a gene. The length of the CDR3 is 16 residues. CDR1 and CDR2 (germline): ENHRY, SYGVKD. CDR3 protein: CAIKPGQGATGGELFF. The CDR3, as DNA: TGTGCCATCAAACCGGGACAGGGGGCGACCGGCGGGGAGCTGTTTTTT.

The V and J genes are TRBV29-1 and TRBJ1-3; D is unresolved. Deletions cut 3 bases from V and 2 bases from J, with 5 bases between. CDR3 size: 12 residues. Germline V lookup: CDR1 SQVTM, CDR2 ANQGSEA. The chain's CDR3 is CSVEATGNTIYF. The CDR3 nucleotides are TGCAGCGTTGAGGCTACTGGAAACACCATATATTTT.

V and J are TRBV7-9 and TRBJ2-7; D is undetermined. V gave up 5 bases and J gave up 3 bases, with 8 bases separating them. CDR3 length: 12 residues. CDR1 SEHNR and CDR2 FQNEAQ come from the germline V gene (reference sequence). CDR3 residues: CASSEGIYEQYF. CDR3 coding DNA: TGTGCCAGCAGCGAAGGTATCTACGAGCAGTACTTC.

The rearrangement joins TRBV11-2 to TRBJ2-5; TRBD2 agrees at 11 bases. Germline CDR1 SGHAT, CDR2 FQNNGV. The CDR3 loop spans 15 amino acids. The ends lost 7 bases at V and 2 bases at J; junction bases unmatched: 6. CDR3 protein: CASTPGTSGQETQYF. The CDR3 DNA is TGTGCCAGCACCCCAGGGACTAGCGGACAAGAGACCCAGTACTTC.

The chain has TRBV6-5 and TRBJ1-1; D uncertain. The V and J ends lost 4 bases and 6 bases respectively, with 12 bases between them. The germline V gene encodes CDR1 MNHEY and CDR2 SVGAGI. The CDR3 is made up of 13 amino acids. The CDR3 bases are TGTGCCAGCAGTTCCGGGGTATACGCTGAAGCTTTCTTT. Translating gives CASSSGVYAEAFF.

The CDR3 reads CASSLGRGHEQFF. The CDR3 region has the DNA TGCGCCAGCAGCTTAGGGCGGGGACATGAGCAGTTCTTC. The V gene is TRBV5-1, the J gene TRBJ2-1; TRBD2 might be the D (6 bases). The V gene's germline CDR1 is SGHRS and CDR2 YFSETQ. This CDR3 is built from 13 residues. The ends were cut back, 2 bases at V and 8 bases at J, with 11 bases in the middle.

V is TRBV4-1 and J is TRBJ2-1; D perhaps matches TRBD2 (6 bases). Looked up from germline, CDR1 is MGHRA and CDR2 is YSYEKL. V was shortened by 0 bases and J by 12 bases, with 21 bases between the two germline ends. The CDR3 runs 16 residues. CDR3 bases: TGCGCCAGCAGCCAAGATCTAAGATCGGGGGACGATGGGCAGTTCTTC. Translated: CASSQDLRSGDDGQFF.

This chain uses TRBV19 with TRBJ1-3; 7 bases align to TRBD1. Germline lookup yields CDR1 LNHDA and CDR2 SQIVND (reference sequence). The CDR3 extends over 15 amino acids. With V trimmed by 4 bases and J by 4 bases, 7 bases remained unmatched. CDR3 sequence reads: CASSTTGQSGNTIYF. In nucleotides, the CDR3 is TGTGCCAGTAGTACCACGGGACAGTCCGGAAACACCATATATTTT.

This rearrangement joins TRBV19 to TRBJ1-5; 8 bases map to TRBD1. Germline-derived CDR1 and CDR2 are LNHDA and SQIVND (reference sequence). CDR3 length: 14 amino acids. V trimming: 5 bases; J trimming: 7 bases; junction bases outside the gene matches: 7. The CDR3 spells CASSFQGAGQPQHF. CDR3 DNA sequence: TGTGCCAGTAGTTTCCAGGGGGCCGGGCAGCCCCAGCATTTT.